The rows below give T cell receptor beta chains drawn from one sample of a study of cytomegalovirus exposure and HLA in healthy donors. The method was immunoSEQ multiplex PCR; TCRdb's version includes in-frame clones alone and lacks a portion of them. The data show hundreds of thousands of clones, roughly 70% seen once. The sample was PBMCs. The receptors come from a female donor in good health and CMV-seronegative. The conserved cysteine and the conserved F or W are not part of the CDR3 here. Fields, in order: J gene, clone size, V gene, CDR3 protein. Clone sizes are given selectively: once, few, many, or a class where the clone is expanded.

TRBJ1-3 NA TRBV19 ASSIRSASGNTIY
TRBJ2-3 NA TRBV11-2 ASSPGLGFTDTQY
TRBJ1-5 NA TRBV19 ASNGRRDQPQH
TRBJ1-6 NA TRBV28 ASSLPRQGVSSPLH
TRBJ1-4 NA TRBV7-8 ASSLGRTGVNLWDEKLF
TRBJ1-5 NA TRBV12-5 ASGLESNQPQH
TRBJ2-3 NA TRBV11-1 ASSLGGQGSTDTQY
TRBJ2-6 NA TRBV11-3 ASSLLARFSGANVLT
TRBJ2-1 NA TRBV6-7 ASSYLDCHYNEQF
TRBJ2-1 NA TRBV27 ASRKTGTDEQF
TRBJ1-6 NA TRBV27 ASSIDRGRAPLH
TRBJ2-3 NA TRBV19 ASTPTSTDTQY
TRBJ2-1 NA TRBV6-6 ARTKGGSLRSDEQF
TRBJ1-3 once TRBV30 AWGSGRPGNTIY
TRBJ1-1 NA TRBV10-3 AISVSGRNTEAF
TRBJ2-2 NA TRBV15 ATSTGQGRLRGTGELF
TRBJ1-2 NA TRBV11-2 ASSFMSYGYT
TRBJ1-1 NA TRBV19 ASRDDRGRTEAF
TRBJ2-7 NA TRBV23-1 AIPQPPHPKKPYEQY
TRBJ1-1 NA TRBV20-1 SALLRTEAF